The next 5 T cell receptor beta chains were all read from a single sample in a study of blood T cell repertoires in COVID-19. The data were produced by immunoSEQ multiplex PCR, yet TCRdb's version contains in-frame clones alone and is incomplete. The table records about 230,000 clones, over 80% of them present only once. The sample was peripheral blood. The receptor source for this set is a woman in her twenties or thirties with COVID-19, enrolled during active disease.

In this sample, this clone turned up once. J is TRBJ2-1 and V is TRBV24-1, with TRBD2 matching over 8 bases. After removal of 4 bases from V and 0 bases from J, the junction contained 4 bases not matched to a gene. From germline, CDR1 is KGHDR and CDR2 SFDVKD. The CDR3 has 16 amino acids. The CDR3 bases are TGTGCCACCAGTGAACGGGGGGGGGACTCCTACAATGAGCAGTTCTTC. Its protein is CATSERGGDSYNEQFF.

The chain is built from TRBV19 and TRBJ2-3; no clear D gene. V dropped 10 bases and J dropped 2 bases, with 13 bases sitting between them. This CDR3 contains 13 residues. Germline loops: CDR1 LNHDA, CDR2 SQIVND (reference sequence). The CDR3 protein is CATETRATDTQYF. CDR3 bases: TGTGCCACTGAGACTCGAGCCACAGATACGCAGTATTTT.

This chain joins TRBV28 and TRBJ1-4; 8 nucleotides align to TRBD1. The CDR3 consists of 16 residues. J lost 6 bases, V lost 6 bases, and 12 bases had no gene match. Germline CDR1 is MDHEN and CDR2 is SYDVKM. CDR3 bases: TGTGCCAGCAGCGACCTCAGGGGGCGAGAAGATGAAAAACTGTTTTTT. Protein sequence: CASSDLRGREDEKLFF.

V usage is TRBV27 and J usage is TRBJ2-2, with unresolved D. Trimming removed 2 bases from V and 0 bases from J, with 7 bases in between. This CDR3 contains 15 residues. Germline V gives CDR1 MNHEY, CDR2 SMNVEV (reference sequence). The CDR3 region is CASSLNRPNTGELFF. CDR3 nucleotides: TGTGCCAGCAGTTTAAACAGACCGAACACCGGGGAGCTGTTTTTT.

V is TRBV10-3 and J is TRBJ2-7; 9 bases line up with TRBD2. CDR3 size: 14 residues. J gave up 3 bases and V 6 bases, and 6 bases lay outside the gene matches. Germline assignment: CDR1 ENHRY and CDR2 SYGVKD. The CDR3 nucleotides read TGTGCCATCAGGCCTAGCGGGGACAACTACGAGCAGTACTTC. This encodes CAIRPSGDNYEQYF.